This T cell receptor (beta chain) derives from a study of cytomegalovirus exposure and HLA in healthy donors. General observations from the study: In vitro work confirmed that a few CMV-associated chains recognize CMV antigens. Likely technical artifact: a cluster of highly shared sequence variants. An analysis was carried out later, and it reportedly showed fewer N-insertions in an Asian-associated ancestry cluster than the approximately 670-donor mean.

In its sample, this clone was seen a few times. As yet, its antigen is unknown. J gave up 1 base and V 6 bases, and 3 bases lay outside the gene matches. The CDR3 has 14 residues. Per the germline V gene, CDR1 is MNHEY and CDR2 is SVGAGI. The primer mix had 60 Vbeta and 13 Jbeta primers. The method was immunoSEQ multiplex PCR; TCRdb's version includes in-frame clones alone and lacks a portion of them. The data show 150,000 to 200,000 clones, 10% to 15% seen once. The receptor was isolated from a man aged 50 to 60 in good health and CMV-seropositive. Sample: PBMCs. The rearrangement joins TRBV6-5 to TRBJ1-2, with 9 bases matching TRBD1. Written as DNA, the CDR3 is TGTGCCAGCAGGCAGACAGGGGGTAACTATGGCTACACCTTC. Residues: CASRQTGGNYGYTF.